A single sample gave rise to the 24 T cell receptor beta chains below, sequenced in a study of shared clonotypes between healthy human individuals. The method was immunoSEQ multiplex PCR; TCRdb's version includes in-frame clones alone and lacks a portion of them. Among around 600,000 clones listed, roughly 98% were seen once. CD45RO-negative, CCR7-selected cells formed the naive CD8 fraction, which excluded terminally differentiated effector memory CD45RA+ cells. Specimen: naive CD8+ T cells sorted from blood. These receptor sequences come from a man younger than 45 in good health.

CDR3 in amino acids: CASSHITGTSYEQYF. CDR3 coding DNA: TGTGCCAGCAGCCACATTACCGGGACATCCTACGAGCAGTACTTC. The chain has TRBV7-9 and TRBJ2-7, with D perhaps matching TRBD1 (6 bases). The CDR3 loop spans 15 amino acids. V lost 5 bases and J lost 1, with 15 bases in between. CDR1 is SEHNR and CDR2 is FQNEAQ in the germline V gene (reference sequence).

The rearrangement links TRBV7-8 to TRBJ2-1, with 7 bases lining up with TRBD1. Germline V gene sequence: CDR1 SGHVS, CDR2 FQNEAQ. V lost 5 bases to trimming and J lost 10 bases; unmatched junction nucleotides: 5. The CDR3 contains 12 residues. The CDR3 protein is CASSQQGREQFF. DNA of the CDR3: TGTGCCAGCAGCCAACAGGGGCGCGAGCAGTTCTTC.

This chain joins TRBV6-5 and TRBJ2-2; the match to TRBD2 covers 8 bases. This CDR3 comprises 14 residues. Looked up from germline, CDR1 is MNHEY and CDR2 is SVGAGI. V dropped 6 bases and J dropped 4; count of bases not matched to a gene: 4. In DNA form, the CDR3 reads TGTGCCAGCAGGCCGGGGGGGAGCACCGGGGAGCTGTTTTTT. It codes for CASRPGGSTGELFF.

V and J are TRBV29-1 and TRBJ2-5, with TRBD1 identical over 8 bases. Germline CDR1 is SQVTM and CDR2 is ANQGSEA. With V trimmed by 7 bases and J by 5 bases, 3 bases remained unmatched. CDR3 size: 11 residues. CDR3 protein: CSADRGETQYF. The CDR3 nucleotides are TGCAGCGCCGACAGGGGCGAGACCCAGTACTTC. Looking up the rest from reference TRBV29-1 and TRBJ2-5 gives the full variable domain: SAVISQKPSRDICQRGTSLTIQCQVDSQVTMMFWYRQQPGQSLTLIATANQGSEATYESGFVIDKFPISRPNLTFSTLTVSNMSPEDSSIYLCSADRGETQYFGPGTRLLVL.

The V and J genes are TRBV7-2 and TRBJ2-7, with D possibly TRBD1 on 6 matching bases. Germline loops: CDR1 SGHTA, CDR2 FQGNSA. Trimming cost V 5 bases and J 5 bases, with 22 bases left between them. There are 16 residues in the CDR3. The CDR3 bases are TGTGCCAGCAGCCCGCGACAGGTTAGCAAGTGGGACGAGCAGTACTTC. Translated, it gives CASSPRQVSKWDEQYF.

This clone was found once. The rearrangement links TRBV7-9 to TRBJ2-2; D perhaps matches TRBD2 (5 bases). The CDR3 totals 16 residues. Deletions cut 5 bases from V and 2 bases from J, with 15 bases between. Germline V lookup: CDR1 SEHNR, CDR2 FQNEAQ (reference sequence). CDR3: CASSPRGADNTGELFF. The CDR3, as DNA: TGTGCCAGCAGCCCCCGGGGAGCGGATAACACCGGGGAGCTGTTTTTT.

The J gene is TRBJ1-2, the V gene TRBV10-3; D call uncertain. The CDR3 has 11 residues. The germline gives CDR1 ENHRY, CDR2 SYGVKD. V lost 11 bases, J lost 4 bases, and 11 bases lay in between. In DNA, the CDR3 is TGTGCCTCTTGGGATAGCTATGGCTACACCTTC. It encodes CASWDSYGYTF.

This clone was detected only once. The chain uses TRBV7-9 and TRBJ1-5, with TRBD1 as a possible D gene (6 bases). The CDR3 spans 16 residues. The V gene lost 1 base and the J gene lost 1 base, with 11 bases spanning the gap. Germline loops: CDR1 SEHNR, CDR2 FQNEAQ (reference sequence). The CDR3 DNA is TGTGCCAGCAGCTTAGTAGGACAGAAAAGCAATCAGCCCCAGCATTTT. Protein product: CASSLVGQKSNQPQHF.

This clone has a single count. CDR3 nucleotides: TGCGCCAGCAGCCCAGAATTGGTACTAGCGGGATCAGCATGGGAGACCCAGTACTTC. Protein product: CASSPELVLAGSAWETQYF. V and J are TRBV4-3 and TRBJ2-5, with TRBD2 identical over 10 bases. Per the germline V gene, CDR1 is LGHNA and CDR2 is YSLEER. The trim removed 4 bases at V and 5 bases at J, leaving 19 bases unmatched. The CDR3 contains 19 residues.

This rearrangement joins TRBV30 to TRBJ2-1; TRBD2 matches 10 bases. CDR3 length: 13 amino acids. CDR1 is GTSNPN, CDR2 SVGIG, per germline (reference sequence). Trimming cost V 3 bases and J 7 bases; bases outside gene matches: 3. The CDR3 is CAWRLAGENEQFF. The CDR3 coding sequence is TGTGCCTGGAGGCTAGCGGGAGAGAATGAGCAGTTCTTC.

This chain links TRBV6-5 with TRBJ2-5, with TRBD1 as a possible D gene (6 bases). The CDR3 runs to 10 residues. Trimming left V 11 bases short and J 5 bases short, with 9 bases between. CDR1 and CDR2 from the germline V gene are MNHEY and SVGAGI. The CDR3, as DNA: TGTGCCTCAACAGGGGAGACCCAGTACTTC. Translation gives CASTGETQYF.

The chain couples TRBV6-6 to TRBJ2-3, with D uncertain. The CDR3 consists of 16 residues. Germline V gene sequence: CDR1 MNHNY, CDR2 SVGAGI (reference sequence). V gave up 2 bases and J gave up 0 bases, with 12 bases separating them. This chain's CDR3 is CASSYLARTSTDTQYF. The CDR3 coding sequence is TGTGCCAGCAGTTACCTGGCGCGAACTAGCACAGATACGCAGTATTTT.

V usage is TRBV4-1 and J usage is TRBJ2-7; perhaps TRBD2 as D (7 bases). The CDR3 has 15 amino acids. V was shortened by 1 base and J by 6 bases, with 16 bases between the two germline ends. Germline V lookup: CDR1 MGHRA, CDR2 YSYEKL. CDR3 nucleotide sequence: TGCGCCAGCAGCCAAGGTCGGCGCGCGGGGGCCGAGCAGTACTTC. Translated: CASSQGRRAGAEQYF.

The gene calls are TRBV29-1 and TRBJ2-7; TRBD1 matches 9 bases. V was pared by 4 bases and J by 0 bases, with 7 bases of the junction left unmatched. CDR3 length equals 15 residues. Germline V gene sequence: CDR1 SQVTM, CDR2 ANQGSEA. CDR3 nucleotide sequence: TGCAGCGTTGTGTCCGACAGGGGGGCCTCCTACGAGCAGTACTTC. Its translation is CSVVSDRGASYEQYF.

This clone was seen only once. This rearrangement joins TRBV29-1 to TRBJ2-1, with TRBD2 matching 13 bases. The J segment lost 9 bases and the V segment lost 4 bases, leaving 3 bases of the junction unmatched. The CDR3 covers 13 residues. CDR1 and CDR2 from the germline V gene are SQVTM and ANQGSEA. For the CDR3, the DNA is TGCAGCGTTGTGGGACTAGCGGGAACTGAGCAGTTCTTC. This translates into CSVVGLAGTEQFF.

This rearrangement joins TRBV4-1 to TRBJ2-3; TRBD2 matches 8 bases. J lost 2 bases, V lost 1 base, and 8 bases had no gene match. Looked up from germline, CDR1 is MGHRA and CDR2 is YSYEKL. The CDR3 runs to 17 residues. This CDR3 is CASSQVHGREATDTQYF. Written as DNA, the CDR3 is TGCGCCAGCAGCCAAGTGCATGGGCGGGAGGCCACAGATACGCAGTATTTT.

The chain carries TRBV28 and TRBJ2-7; perhaps TRBD1 as D (6 bases). There are 14 residues in the CDR3. The V gene lost 7 bases and the J gene lost 0 bases, with 13 bases spanning the gap. CDR1 MDHEN and CDR2 SYDVKM come from the germline V gene. The CDR3 protein is CASNPRQDSYEQYF. In nucleotides, the CDR3 is TGTGCCAGCAACCCGAGACAGGACTCCTACGAGCAGTACTTC.

A note on this clone: Other DNA sequences in the same sample also yield this CDR3. V and J are TRBV7-2 and TRBJ2-3; 7 nucleotides match TRBD2. This CDR3 comprises 14 residues. Losses at the gene ends were 2 bases for V and 1 base for J; bases not matched to a gene: 0. In germline, CDR1 is SGHTA, CDR2 FQGNSA. CDR3 nucleotides: TGTGCCAGCAGCTTACTAGCGGGCACAGATACGCAGTATTTT. It encodes CASSLLAGTDTQYF.

This chain uses TRBV7-9 with TRBJ2-2; D is possibly TRBD1 (5 bases). CDR1 and CDR2 (germline): SEHNR, FQNEAQ (reference sequence). This CDR3 comprises 14 residues. Trimming removed 3 bases at V and 8 bases at J, with 13 bases between. CDR3 residues: CASSFDQGRGELFF. The DNA of the CDR3 is TGTGCCAGCAGCTTCGATCAGGGTAGAGGGGAGCTGTTTTTT.

The V gene is TRBV7-2, the J gene TRBJ2-1; 15 positions match TRBD2. The CDR3 is 15 amino acids. The germline gives CDR1 SGHTA, CDR2 FQGNSA. V was clipped by 4 bases and J by 10 bases; unmatched bases: 5. This CDR3 is CASSYGLAGGYEQFF. The CDR3 region has the DNA TGTGCCAGCAGCTACGGACTAGCGGGAGGGTACGAGCAGTTCTTC.

The chain has TRBV11-2 and TRBJ2-3, with 10 bases matching TRBD1. The ends lost 6 bases at V and 9 bases at J; junction bases unmatched: 0. The CDR3 contains 11 residues. The germline V gene encodes CDR1 SGHAT and CDR2 FQNNGV. The CDR3 DNA reads as TGTGCCAGCAGGGGACAGGGGACGCAGTATTTT. It codes for CASRGQGTQYF.

The rearrangement uses TRBV27 and TRBJ2-6, with no clear D. Germline CDR1 and CDR2: MNHEY and SMNVEV (reference sequence). Trimming removed 5 bases from V and 1 base from J, with 9 bases in between. This CDR3 has 15 amino acids. CDR3 sequence (DNA): TGTGCCAGCAGTCTCTCCAGATCTGGGGCCAACGTCCTGACTTTC. It is translated as CASSLSRSGANVLTF.

V is TRBV29-1 and J is TRBJ2-6; D gene uncertain. V was shortened by 7 bases and J by 0 bases, with 10 bases between the two germline ends. CDR3 size: 14 residues. Germline loops: CDR1 SQVTM, CDR2 ANQGSEA. CDR3 region: CSADDGSGANVLTF. CDR3 DNA: TGCAGCGCTGATGACGGCTCTGGGGCCAACGTCCTGACTTTC. Variable domain in full (rest from reference TRBV29-1 and TRBJ2-6): SAVISQKPSRDICQRGTSLTIQCQVDSQVTMMFWYRQQPGQSLTLIATANQGSEATYESGFVIDKFPISRPNLTFSTLTVSNMSPEDSSIYLCSADDGSGANVLTFGAGSRLTVL.

This sequence joins TRBV11-3 and TRBJ2-3, with 9 nucleotides matching TRBD2. The CDR3 has 20 residues. Germline CDR1 SGHNT, CDR2 YENEEA. J lost 4 bases, V lost 5 bases, and 22 bases had no gene match. CDR3 coding DNA: TGTGCCAGCAGCCCCCCGGGGGCGGGAGGGCCGATGGACCTCCCAGATACGCAGTATTTT. It yields the protein CASSPPGAGGPMDLPDTQYF.